The following is a TCR beta chain sequence with its context. Other DNA sequences from this sample encode an identical CDR3 as well. Clones were sequenced by immunoSEQ multiplex PCR, and TCRdb holds only the in-frame ones, with some missing. The sample includes about 200,000 clones, about 81% of them seen just once. Germline loops: CDR1 SGHRS, CDR2 YFSETQ. Between the trimmed V and J ends, which lost 0 bases and 0 bases, there was a span of 6 bases. The CDR3 runs to 14 residues. This entry is derived from a study of blood T cell repertoires in COVID-19. Across the study: Sources were T cells, B-cell-depleted T cells, or PBMCs; the material itself was cDNA or gDNA.

The sequence came from a woman aged 80 or over with COVID-19, enrolled during active disease. The source material was peripheral blood. The chain joins TRBV5-1 to TRBJ1-1; no reliable D call. The CDR3 spells CASSLGVMNTEAFF. The DNA for the CDR3 is TGCGCCAGCAGCTTGGGAGTTATGAACACTGAAGCTTTCTTT. The whole variable domain, remainder taken from reference TRBV5-1 and TRBJ1-1, is KAGVTQTPRYLIKTRGQQVTLSCSPISGHRSVSWYQQTPGQGLQFLFEYFSETQRNKGNFPGRFSGRQFSNSRSEMNVSTLELGDSALYLCASSLGVMNTEAFFGQGTRLTVV.